This TCR beta chain was identified during a study of blood T cell repertoires in COVID-19. Study-level background: Whether acute or convalescent, the COVID-19 samples came from the United States, Italy and Spain.

Ages ranged from about 18 to 89 years, with residence in about 23 US areas. Someone with COVID-19 had been met by exposed participants within 2 weeks before study entry. Measured with immunoSEQ multiplex PCR; TCRdb has only the in-frame clones, and not every one. The table includes 200,000 to 250,000 clones, roughly 85% detected once. The CDR3 runs 15 residues. Germline CDR1 reads SGHRS; CDR2 reads YFSETQ. The V gene end was trimmed by 1 base and the J gene end by 5 bases; junction bases not matched to a gene: 5. This sequence originates from a woman aged 45-65 years who had been exposed to COVID-19. The V gene is TRBV5-1, the J gene TRBJ1-4, with 7 positions matching TRBD1. The sample consisted of PBMCs or T cells enriched from blood (not recorded which). CDR3 amino acids: CASSLHRGSNEKLFF. CDR3 DNA sequence: TGCGCCAGCAGCTTGCACAGGGGTTCCAATGAAAAACTGTTTTTT.